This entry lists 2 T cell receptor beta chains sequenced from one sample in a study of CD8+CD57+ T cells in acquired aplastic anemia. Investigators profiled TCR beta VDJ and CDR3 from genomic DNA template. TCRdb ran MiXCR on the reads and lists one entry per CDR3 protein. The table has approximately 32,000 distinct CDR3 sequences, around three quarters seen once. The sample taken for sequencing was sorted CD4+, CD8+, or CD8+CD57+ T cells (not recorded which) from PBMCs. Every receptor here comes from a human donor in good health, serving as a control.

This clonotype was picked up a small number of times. The CDR3 nucleotides read TGTGCCAGCAGTGGGGACAGGGAATCGCGTGAGCAGTTCTTC. It specifies CASSGDRESREQFF. J is TRBJ2-1 and V is TRBV6-4; the match to TRBD1 covers 9 bases. V gave up 4 bases and J gave up 9 bases; unmatched junction bases: 7. The germline CDR1 and CDR2 sequences are MRHNA and SNTAGT. The CDR3 contains 14 residues.

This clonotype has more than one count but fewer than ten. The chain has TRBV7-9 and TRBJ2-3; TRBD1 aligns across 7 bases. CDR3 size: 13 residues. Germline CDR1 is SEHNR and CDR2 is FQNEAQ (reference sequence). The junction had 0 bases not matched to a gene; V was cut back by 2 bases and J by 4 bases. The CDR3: CASSLQGADTQYF. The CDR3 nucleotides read TGTGCCAGCAGCTTACAGGGGGCAGATACGCAGTATTTT.